The next 17 T cell receptor beta chains were all read from a single sample in a study of tumor-infiltrating lymphocytes in primary liver carcinoma. The study co-extracted DNA and RNA from roughly 20-30 mg of unsorted bulk tissue. From roughly 500 ng total RNA, TCR beta cDNA was generated with a primer in the constant region. Amplification in three nested multiplex PCR rounds with slightly modified ARM-PCR gave rise to TCR beta libraries. The opening two PCR rounds, around 11 cycles each, paired TRBV1-TRBV30 forward primers with a C-beta reverse primer. TCRdb processed the multiplex PCR reads anew with MiXCR; each CDR3 protein has one entry. This table has around 79,000 distinct CDR3 sequences, under 75% appearing once. Sequenced sample: tumor-adjacent normal liver tissue. The receptors come from a man aged 40-49 years with primary liver carcinoma and hepatitis B virus infection.

Of note for this clonotype: Compared with germline, one end of the junction differs, possibly owing to a read error. This chain joins TRBV12-3 or TRBV12-4 and TRBJ2-2; possibly TRBD1 for D (6 bases). This CDR3 region has 15 residues. CDR3 nucleotides: TGTGTCAGCACCGAAGGGGGAGTCAAGACCGGGGAGCTGTTTTTT. As protein: CVSTEGGVKTGELFF.

A remark on this clonotype: A junction boundary mismatches the germline segment, possibly from a read error. The V call is TRBV29-1, the J call TRBJ1-1; 9 bases map to TRBD1. CDR3 length: 14 residues. Germline values: CDR1 SQVTM, CDR2 ANQGSEA. DNA for the CDR3: TGCAGCACAGGACAGGGGTTGGGGAACACTGAAGCTTTTTTT. Translated: CSTGQGLGNTEAFF.

The chain uses TRBV11-2 and TRBJ2-5; 7 bases map to TRBD1. V shed 2 bases, J shed 6 bases, and the junction held 9 bases outside the gene matches. Germline V gene data show CDR1 as SGHAT and CDR2 as FQNNGV. The CDR3 is made up of 15 amino acids. CDR3: CASSLWLDRRKTQYF. In nucleotides, the CDR3 is TGTGCCAGCAGCTTATGGCTGGACAGGAGAAAGACCCAGTACTTC.

On this clonotype itself: The junction shows a germline mismatch at one end, possibly a read error. The chain is built from TRBV11-2 and TRBJ2-3, with D possibly matching TRBD2 (5 bases). The CDR3 covers 15 residues. Germline V gene sequence: CDR1 SGHAT, CDR2 FQNNGV. This chain's CDR3 is CASSFYGSSTDTQYF. In DNA form, the CDR3 reads TGTGCCAGCAGCTTCTATGGGAGTAGCACAGATACGCAATATTTT.

Concerning this clonotype itself: Germline and junction disagree at one end, which may indicate a read error. The genes are TRBV12-3 or TRBV12-4 and TRBJ1-1; D is unresolved. The CDR3 runs 14 residues. The CDR3 here is CASSLRTPNIETFF. The CDR3 DNA reads TGTGCCAGCAGTTTACGAACACCGAACATTGAAACTTTCTTT.

Notes on this clonotype: One end of the junction varies from germline; a read error may be responsible. This chain connects TRBV11-2 to TRBJ2-1, with 7 bases matching TRBD2. This CDR3 is 21 amino acids long. Germline V lookup: CDR1 SGHAT, CDR2 FQNNGV. The CDR3 sequence: CASSFKHGLGREWWSYNEQLF. The CDR3, as DNA: TGTGCCAGCAGCTTCAAGCATGGGTTGGGGCGGGAGTGGTGGAGCTACAATGAGCAGCTCTTC.

The chain combines TRBV28 with TRBJ2-7; TRBD1 is a possible D gene (7 bases). This CDR3 is built from 16 residues. Looked up from germline, CDR1 is MDHEN and CDR2 is SYDVKM. V lost 4 bases and J lost 9, with 25 bases in between. The CDR3 DNA reads as TGTGCCAGCAGTTCCGGACAGGTCCAACGGGGTAGCGGGCAGTACTTC. This encodes CASSSGQVQRGSGQYF.

A note on this clonotype: Germline and junction disagree at one end, which may indicate a read error. This chain connects TRBV11-2 to TRBJ2-3, with TRBD2 matching 12 bases. The germline gives CDR1 SGHAT, CDR2 FQNNGV. There are 15 residues in the CDR3. The CDR3: CVSSFTTSGSDTQYF. CDR3 DNA: TGTGTCAGCAGCTTCACGACTAGCGGGAGTGATACGCAGTATTTT.

A word on this clonotype: One end of the junction does not line up with germline, which may come from a read error. The V call is TRBV4-3, the J call TRBJ2-7, with TRBD2 matching 11 bases. The CDR3 contains 17 residues. CDR1 and CDR2 from the germline V gene are LGHNA and YSLEER. CDR3 amino acids: CASRQDWSSGRAYEQYF. CDR3 in DNA: TGCGCCAGCAGACAAGATTGGAGTAGCGGGAGGGCCTACGAGCAGTATTTC.

J is TRBJ1-1 and V is TRBV16; D is possibly TRBD1 (5 bases). The CDR3 is 14 amino acids. In germline, CDR1 is KGHSY, CDR2 FQNENV. V was clipped by 7 bases and J by 0 bases, with 12 bases between them. The CDR3 nucleotides read TGTGCCAGCAATCTGGGGGAGGTGAACACTGAAGCTTTCTTT. It codes for CASNLGEVNTEAFF.

This clonotype showed up just once. One end of the junction does not line up with germline, which may come from a read error. This sequence joins TRBV4-3 and TRBJ2-6; D possibly corresponds to TRBD1 (5 bases). The CDR3 sequence is 18 residues long. CDR1 is LGHNA and CDR2 is YSLEER in the germline V gene. The CDR3 region has the DNA TGCGCCAGCAGCCAAGATGCAGGCCTAGTCTCTGGGGCCAACATCCTGACTTTC. Translated, it gives CASSQDAGLVSGANILTF.

This clonotype has a handful of counts. V gene TRBV28 combines with J gene TRBJ2-7; 8 nucleotides match TRBD1. The V gene's germline CDR1 is MDHEN and CDR2 SYDVKM. This CDR3 region has 15 residues. V lost 5 bases and J lost 6; bases outside the gene matches: 12. This CDR3 reads CASSLRQGWLGEQYF. CDR3 nucleotides: TGTGCCAGCAGTCTACGACAGGGGTGGTTAGGCGAGCAGTACTTC.

DNA for the CDR3: TGTGCCAGCAGCCCCGGACAGGGAGGGGCTGAAGCTTTCTTT. This sequence encodes CASSPGQGGAEAFF. The V and J genes are TRBV7-8 and TRBJ1-1, with 8 bases that match TRBD1. The CDR3 consists of 14 residues. The V segment lost 5 bases and the J segment 6 bases; nucleotides outside the gene matches: 8. Looked up from germline, CDR1 is SGHVS and CDR2 is FQNEAQ.

Worth noting for this clonotype: A much larger clone sits a single nucleotide away, making a read error possible. The J gene is TRBJ1-1, the V gene TRBV28; D gene ambiguous. Looked up from germline, CDR1 is MDHEN and CDR2 is SYDVKM. This CDR3 has 12 residues. The CDR3 sequence is CTSRITVDEAFF. CDR3 DNA sequence: TGTACCAGCAGGATCACAGTGGATGAAGCTTTCTTT.

Turning to this clonotype: Its ends do not fully match the called genes, so a read error is possible. The V gene is TRBV30, the J gene TRBJ2-6; D is ambiguous. This CDR3 is 13 amino acids long. CDR1 and CDR2 (germline): GTSNPN, SVGIG (reference sequence). The CDR3, as DNA: TGTGTCTGGAGTTCCACTGGGGCCAACGTCCTGACTTTC. This codes for CVWSSTGANVLTF.

Concerning this clonotype itself: Sequence at one end of the junction differs from germline and may be a read error. This sequence joins TRBV6-6 and TRBJ2-5, with TRBD1 as a possible D gene (5 bases). The CDR3 covers 13 residues. The V gene's germline CDR1 is MNHNY and CDR2 SVGAGI (reference sequence). The DNA for the CDR3 is TGTGCCAGCAGTTACTGGCAGGGTGAGACCCACTACTTC. It translates to CASSYWQGETHYF.

This clonotype came up once. The genes are TRBV29-1 and TRBJ1-3, with 9 bases that match TRBD1. The germline gives CDR1 SQVTM, CDR2 ANQGSEA. V trimming: 6 bases; J trimming: 2 bases; junction bases outside the gene matches: 5. The length of the CDR3 is 14 residues. The CDR3 spells CSVGQGTPGNTIYF. CDR3 sequence (DNA): TGCAGCGTCGGACAGGGGACCCCTGGAAACACCATATATTTT.